This TCR beta chain was retrieved from a study of shared clonotypes between healthy human individuals. About the research overall: The composition of the donors was a couple of women and a few men aged 18 to 49.

Sequencing was at deep level. Genomic DNA (from each subset) was split evenly across several immunoSEQ plates. Clones were sequenced by immunoSEQ multiplex PCR, and TCRdb holds only the in-frame ones, with some missing. The table records about 470,000 clones, 70% to 80% of them present only once. Trimming took 2 bases from V and 12 from J; bases not matched to a gene: 12. This CDR3 is built from 14 residues. CDR1 and CDR2 (germline): MNHNS, SASEGT. This TCR derives from a woman in her forties in good health. Some clones in this sample may be carry-over from other donors' samples. V gene TRBV6-1 combines with J gene TRBJ2-7; 8 bases match TRBD2. The source material was PBMCs. The chain's CDR3 is CASSEQMAGGTRYF. In DNA form, the CDR3 reads TGTGCCAGCAGTGAACAAATGGCGGGAGGCACACGGTACTTC.